This TCR beta chain emerged from a study of T-cell memory formation after mild COVID-19 (dated by TCRdb to the early 2020s). As for the study more broadly: Most TCR sequence clusters were specific to one of the two donors. T-cell clones expanding and contracting after mild COVID-19 in two donors were tracked by longitudinal TCRalpha and TCRbeta repertoire sequencing. Two young, previously healthy adult volunteers made up the cohort, one male and one female.

Its CDR3 holds 16 amino acids, cysteine through phenylalanine. The kept DNA is CDR3 alone, 48 bases in frame from the first base. CDR1 SEHNR and CDR2 FQNEAQ were looked up in the germline V gene (reference sequence). Compared with germline, V lacks 5 bases and J lacks 11 bases; bases without a gene match: 19. This clonotype was seen a handful of times. Its recognized antigen is unknown. No quality values exist for individual bases; no much larger clone is one base distant. Sequenced on an Illumina NovaSeq 6000. TCRalpha and TCRbeta cDNA libraries were built by 5'RACE with constant-segment primers, adding sample barcodes and unique molecular identifiers. RNA was extracted from every sample with Trizol reagent. Library amplification was performed in two PCR steps, and a second sample barcode and Illumina TruSeq adapters were introduced in the second step. Libraries were sequenced on an Illumina NovaSeq with 2 x 150 bp paired-end reads. As for the original processing: The reads were demultiplexed and collapsed into UMI-guided consensus sequences using migec v1.2.7. Using mixcr v2.1.11, UMI consensuses were aligned to TRA and TRB V and J templates and then assembled into clonotypes. Clonotypes were classified as expanded or contracted when called significant by both edgeR and NoisET, with noise models trained on biological replicates. For edgeR calls, a false discovery rate-adjusted p below 0.01 and a log2 fold-change threshold of 1 were applied. As an exploratory analysis of dynamics, max-normalized trajectories of the 1000 most abundant clonotypes were examined by PCA with hierarchical clustering. Separately sequenced CD4+ and CD8+ repertoires were used to assign the CD4 or CD8 phenotype of responding clones. TCRdb's own reprocessing of the public reads used fastp at Q25 and MiXCR and kept productive beta chains. Identical CDR3 protein sequences are pooled into one entry, listed with their most common genes and DNA. These V and J calls originate from TCRdb's pipeline instead of the authors' own analysis. The sample yields about 350,000 distinct CDR3 sequences; roughly 13% were counted once. Of the sample, about a fifth is held by the ten largest clones.

Paper-wide results and their limitations: Some responding clones were found in pre-infection memory, which suggests that pre-existing cross-reactive memory T cells took part in the SARS-CoV-2 response. Clones that contracted from day 15 to 85 showed balanced CD4/CD8 phenotypes, whereas a second wave of clones that expanded from day 15 to 37 leaned towards CD4+. Only two mild cases were covered by the study, and larger cohorts that include severe cases with pre-infection samples were considered necessary. SARS-CoV-2 specificity of the second-wave clones peaking on day 37 was not confirmed. Contracting CD4+ clones were located mainly in the CM and EM memory subsets, whereas CD8+ clones were found to be enriched in EMRA.

Ficoll-Paque density gradient centrifugation was used to isolate PBMCs. This receptor chain uses TRBV7-9 and TRBJ1-1; 8 bases in the middle match TRBD1. The source of this sequence is a man aged 18 to 29 who had mild COVID-19 (a few samples of this study predate the infection). The sample titles of this study are shuffled in the database, so cell type and time point are left out; the donor was told from shared clones. Sequenced: PBMCs or a T cell subset sorted from them (not recorded which). The CDR3: CASSHAGDRSKWSAFF. Here is the DNA: TGTGCCAGCAGCCATGCGGGGGACAGGTCGAAATGGTCGGCTTTCTTT.